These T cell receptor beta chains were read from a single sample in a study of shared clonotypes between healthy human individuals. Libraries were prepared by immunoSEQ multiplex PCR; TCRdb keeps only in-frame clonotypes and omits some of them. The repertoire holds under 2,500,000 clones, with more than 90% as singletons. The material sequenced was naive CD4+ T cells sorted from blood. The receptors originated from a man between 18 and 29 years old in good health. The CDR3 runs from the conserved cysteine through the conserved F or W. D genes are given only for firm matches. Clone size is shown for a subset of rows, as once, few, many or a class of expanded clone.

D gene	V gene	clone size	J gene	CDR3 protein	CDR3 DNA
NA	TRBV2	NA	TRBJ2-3	CARKNRSTDTQYF	TGTGCCAGAAAAAACCGTAGCACAGATACGCAGTATTTT
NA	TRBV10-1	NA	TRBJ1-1	CASSEDRNTEAFF	TGCGCCAGCAGCGAGGACAGGAACACTGAAGCTTTCTTT
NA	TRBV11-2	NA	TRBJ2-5	CASSFQDLLGETQYF	TGTGCCAGCAGCTTCCAGGACCTCTTGGGGGAGACCCAGTACTTC
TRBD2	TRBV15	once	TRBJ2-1	CATSRSGRYNEQFF	TGTGCCACCAGCAGGTCCGGGAGGTACAATGAGCAGTTCTTC
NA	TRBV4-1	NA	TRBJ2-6	CASSSPRDGANVLTF	TGCGCCAGCAGCTCTCCCCGGGATGGGGCCAACGTCCTGACTTTC
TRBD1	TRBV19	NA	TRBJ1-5	CASSTYLSTGVGVNQPQHF	TGTGCCAGTAGTACCTATCTCTCGACAGGGGTGGGGGTCAATCAGCCCCAGCATTTT
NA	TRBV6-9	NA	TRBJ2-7	CASVWEQYF	TGTGCCAGCGTTTGGGAGCAGTACTTC
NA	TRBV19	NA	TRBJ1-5	CASSTASWGNQPQHF	TGTGCCAGTAGTACGGCGTCTTGGGGCAATCAGCCCCAGCATTTT
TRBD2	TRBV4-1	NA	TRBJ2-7	CASSPGKAGVSYEQYF	TGCGCCAGCAGCCCCGGCAAAGCGGGGGTGAGCTACGAGCAGTACTTC
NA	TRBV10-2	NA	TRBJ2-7	CASSEGGEQYF	TGCGCCAGCAGTGAAGGCGGCGAGCAGTACTTC
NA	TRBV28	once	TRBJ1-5	CASSPPGSHQPQHF	TGTGCCAGCAGCCCCCCAGGGTCCCATCAGCCCCAGCATTTT
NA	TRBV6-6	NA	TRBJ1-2	CASSRGDGYTF	TGTGCCAGCAGTAGGGGCGATGGCTACACCTTC
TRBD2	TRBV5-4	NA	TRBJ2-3	CASSSGGQSTDTQYF	TGTGCCAGCAGTTCGGGGGGGCAGAGCACAGATACGCAGTATTTT
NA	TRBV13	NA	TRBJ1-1	CASSLQRTSNTEAFF	TGTGCCAGCAGCTTACAACGGACTTCGAACACTGAAGCTTTCTTT
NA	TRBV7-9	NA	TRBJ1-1	CASSLEVITEAFF	TGTGCCAGCAGCTTAGAAGTGATCACTGAAGCTTTCTTT
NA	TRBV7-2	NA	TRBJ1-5	CASSLISAGGNQPQHF	TGTGCCAGCAGCTTAATCTCGGCAGGGGGCAATCAGCCCCAGCATTTT
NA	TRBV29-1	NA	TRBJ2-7	CSVADNPYEQYF	TGCAGCGTTGCCGACAACCCCTACGAGCAGTACTTC
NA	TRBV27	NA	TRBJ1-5	CASSFTGQPQHF	TGTGCCAGCAGTTTTACTGGGCAGCCCCAGCATTTT
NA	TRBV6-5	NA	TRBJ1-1	CASSYQTPNTEAFF	TGTGCCAGCAGCTACCAGACACCGAACACTGAAGCTTTCTTT